This T cell receptor beta chain was sequenced for a study of blood T cell repertoires in COVID-19. Whole-study context: There were acute and convalescent COVID-19 samples, and they came from the United States, Italy and Spain. T cells, B-cell-depleted T cells, or PBMCs supplied cDNA or gDNA.

Authors' processing steps: Estimated nucleated cell counts came from reference gene primer amplification. Clones were sequenced by immunoSEQ multiplex PCR, and TCRdb holds only the in-frame ones, with some missing. That table gives V, J and clone size, and the DNA gave D and trimming. The sample records about 220,000 clones, roughly 84% being singletons. Trimming took 4 bases from V and 5 from J; bases not matched to a gene: 7. This CDR3 comprises 15 residues. Germline CDR1 and CDR2: SGHDT and YYEEEE. The V call is TRBV5-6, the J call TRBJ1-4; 8 bases are a match to TRBD1. Sequenced material: peripheral blood. This clonotype was sampled from a woman older than 75 with acute or convalescent COVID-19. CDR3 protein: CASSPSTGVNEKLFF. CDR3 DNA sequence: TGTGCCAGCAGCCCGTCGACAGGGGTAAATGAAAAACTGTTTTTT.